This TCR beta chain derives from a study of T cells in Graves' hyperthyroidism and ophthalmopathy. General study results and limits: Blood also contained most expanded thyroid clonotypes above 0.001.

The study defined stable Graves' hyperthyroidism as no ophthalmopathy progression within 18 months. With respect to this clonotype: Antigen unknown.

The V gene end was trimmed by 5 bases and the J gene end by 0 bases; junction bases not matched to a gene: 4. Germline loops: CDR1 MNHNS, CDR2 SASEGT. The length of the CDR3 is 17 residues. The source material, RNA transcripts, was used to amplify TCR beta CDR3 regions. Primed by the HTBI set, a first-round RT-PCR was run on the TCR CDR3. TCRdb ran MiXCR on the multiplex PCR reads and lists one entry per CDR3 protein. The table has 300,000 to 400,000 distinct CDR3 sequences, around 20% seen once. This chain links TRBV6-1 with TRBJ2-5; the match to TRBD2 covers 15 bases. The sequencing sample was made of blood. The receptor was isolated from a woman aged 50 to 60 with Graves' hyperthyroidism. This chain's CDR3 is CASSRTSGGGNQETQYF. The DNA for the CDR3 is TGTGCCAGCAGTCGGACTAGCGGGGGGGGGAACCAAGAGACCCAGTACTTC.